The clone carrying this T cell receptor beta chain was detected ten times or more. The antigen is undetermined. The germline gives CDR1 MNHEY, CDR2 SVGEGT. The ends were cut back, 6 bases at V and 7 bases at J, with 7 bases in the middle. The CDR3 covers 11 residues. In TCRdb, the 5' RACE reads were re-called with MiXCR into one record per CDR3 protein. The table shows 450,000 to 650,000 distinct CDR3 sequences, with over 15% occurring only once. This specimen belongs to a study of T-cell memory formation after mild COVID-19. For the study at large: Clustering of TCRs was largely donor specific. Overall study results and limits: CD8+ contracting clones occupied EMRA, while CD4+ ones occupied mainly CM and EM. Certain responding clones were present in pre-infection memory, suggesting participation of cross-reactive memory.

The TCR was taken from an adult woman who had mild COVID-19 (a few samples of this study predate the infection). Cell type and time point are not known. Sequencing was carried out using PBMCs or a T cell subset sorted from them (not recorded which). The chain uses TRBV6-2 or TRBV6-3 and TRBJ2-1, with a weak D call TRBD1 (5 bases). CDR3 bases: TGTGCCAGCAGGGCAGGGAATGAGCAGTTCTTC. It encodes CASRAGNEQFF.